The rows below give T cell receptor beta chains drawn from one sample of a study of T cells in Graves' hyperthyroidism and ophthalmopathy. TCRdb independently ran MiXCR on the multiplex PCR reads; one entry per CDR3 protein. The sample carries 640,000 or so distinct CDR3 sequences, under 15% recorded once. Sequencing was performed on blood. These receptors came from a woman between 35 and 50 years old with Graves' ophthalmopathy. The CDR3 runs from the conserved cysteine through the conserved F or W. Fields, in order: clone size, J gene, CDR3 length, D gene, V gene, CDR3 protein, CDR3 DNA. D genes are given only for firm matches. Clone sizes are given selectively: once, few, many, or a class where the clone is expanded.

abundance: .
j_gene: TRBJ2-5
len: 15
d_gene: TRBD1
v_gene: TRBV3-1
CDR3aa: CATPGTGIYWETQYF
CDR3nt: TGTGCCACTCCCGGGACAGGGATTTATTGGGAGACCCAGTACTTC

abundance: many
j_gene: TRBJ1-1
len: 14
d_gene: .
v_gene: TRBV2
CDR3aa: CASHPGGSPTEAFF
CDR3nt: TGTGCCAGCCACCCCGGGGGGTCACCAACCGAAGCTTTCTTT

abundance: few
j_gene: TRBJ2-7
len: 14
d_gene: TRBD2
v_gene: TRBV29-1
CDR3aa: CSVESERGSYEQYF
CDR3nt: TGCAGCGTTGAGTCCGAGCGGGGCTCCTACGAGCAGTACTTC

abundance: many
j_gene: TRBJ2-2
len: 12
d_gene: .
v_gene: TRBV6-2/TRBV6-3
CDR3aa: CASSGVAGELFF
CDR3nt: TGTGCCAGCAGTGGGGTGGCCGGGGAGCTGTTTTTT

abundance: many
j_gene: TRBJ2-7
len: 13
d_gene: .
v_gene: TRBV29-1
CDR3aa: CSALRQGTYEQYF
CDR3nt: TGCAGCGCCCTTAGGCAGGGAACCTACGAGCAGTACTTC

abundance: .
j_gene: TRBJ2-7
len: 18
d_gene: .
v_gene: TRBV28
CDR3aa: CASSLGGLTSTRTYEQYF
CDR3nt: TGTGCCAGCAGTTTAGGGGGACTCACATCGACCCGAACGTACGAGCAGTACTTC

abundance: many
j_gene: TRBJ1-5
len: 13
d_gene: .
v_gene: TRBV20-1
CDR3aa: CSAGDVRNQPQHF
CDR3nt: TGCAGTGCCGGAGACGTCAGGAATCAGCCCCAGCATTTT

abundance: many
j_gene: TRBJ1-2
len: 13
d_gene: .
v_gene: TRBV10-3
CDR3aa: CAISADRSYGYTF
CDR3nt: TGTGCCATCAGTGCGGACAGATCCTATGGCTACACCTTC

abundance: many
j_gene: TRBJ2-2
len: 15
d_gene: .
v_gene: TRBV12-3/TRBV12-4
CDR3aa: CASTRRGTGSVGLFF
CDR3nt: TGTGCCAGCACCCGTAGGGGGACCGGTTCAGTCGGGCTGTTTTTT

abundance: many
j_gene: TRBJ1-1
len: 18
d_gene: .
v_gene: TRBV28
CDR3aa: CASSLYYTDVAMNTEAFF
CDR3nt: TGTGCCAGCAGTTTGTATTATACGGACGTCGCAATGAACACTGAAGCTTTCTTT

abundance: many
j_gene: TRBJ2-5
len: 15
d_gene: TRBD2
v_gene: TRBV20-1
CDR3aa: CSAAPGLAGQETQYF
CDR3nt: TGCAGTGCTGCCCCGGGACTAGCGGGCCAAGAGACCCAGTACTTC

abundance: once
j_gene: TRBJ2-5
len: 15
d_gene: TRBD2
v_gene: TRBV6-4
CDR3aa: CASSEGTTYQETQYF
CDR3nt: TGTGCCAGCAGTGAAGGGACTACTTACCAAGAGACCCAGTACTTC

abundance: .
j_gene: TRBJ2-7
len: 15
d_gene: .
v_gene: TRBV4-1
CDR3aa: CASSHYSGTLYEQYF
CDR3nt: TGCGCCAGCAGCCACTACTCCGGGACCCTCTACGAGCAGTACTTC

abundance: many
j_gene: TRBJ1-2
len: 14
d_gene: .
v_gene: TRBV28
CDR3aa: CASSKQGSYYGYTF
CDR3nt: TGTGCCAGCAGTAAGCAGGGTTCCTACTATGGCTACACCTTC

abundance: many
j_gene: TRBJ2-5
len: 13
d_gene: .
v_gene: TRBV6-5
CDR3aa: CASSFRPSGTQYF
CDR3nt: TGTGCCAGCTCCTTCAGGCCCTCAGGGACCCAGTACTTC

abundance: many
j_gene: TRBJ1-2
len: 14
d_gene: TRBD1
v_gene: TRBV6-5
CDR3aa: CASSYRDSRYGYTF
CDR3nt: TGTGCCAGCAGTTACCGGGACAGCCGCTATGGCTACACCTTC

abundance: many
j_gene: TRBJ2-5
len: 15
d_gene: TRBD2
v_gene: TRBV6-1
CDR3aa: CASTVGILAGETQYF
CDR3nt: TGTGCCAGCACCGTTGGTATACTAGCGGGAGAGACCCAGTACTTC

abundance: many
j_gene: TRBJ2-5
len: 15
d_gene: TRBD1
v_gene: TRBV12-3/TRBV12-4
CDR3aa: CASSPTGSPRETQYF
CDR3nt: TGTGCCAGCAGTCCGACAGGGAGCCCAAGGGAGACCCAGTACTTC

abundance: many
j_gene: TRBJ1-2
len: 14
d_gene: .
v_gene: TRBV28
CDR3aa: CATTQSGNWYGYTF
CDR3nt: TGTGCCACCACCCAATCAGGGAACTGGTATGGCTACACCTTC

abundance: many
j_gene: TRBJ2-5
len: 14
d_gene: TRBD1
v_gene: TRBV5-5
CDR3aa: CASSRGTGTETQYF
CDR3nt: TGTGCCAGCAGCCGGGGGACAGGGACAGAGACCCAGTACTTC

abundance: many
j_gene: TRBJ1-1
len: 13
d_gene: .
v_gene: TRBV19
CDR3aa: CASSIPANTEAFF
CDR3nt: TGTGCCAGTAGTATTCCTGCGAACACTGAAGCTTTCTTT

abundance: .
j_gene: TRBJ2-7
len: 16
d_gene: .
v_gene: TRBV11-2
CDR3aa: CASSFRGAGRANEQYF
CDR3nt: TGTGCCAGCAGCTTCAGAGGGGCGGGCAGGGCCAACGAGCAGTACTTC

abundance: few
j_gene: TRBJ1-1
len: 13
d_gene: .
v_gene: TRBV6-4
CDR3aa: CASGKRQNTEAFF
CDR3nt: TGTGCCAGCGGTAAAAGGCAAAACACTGAAGCTTTCTTT

abundance: few
j_gene: TRBJ2-2
len: 14
d_gene: TRBD2
v_gene: TRBV30
CDR3aa: CAWRSGRDTGELFF
CDR3nt: TGTGCCTGGAGAAGCGGGAGAGACACCGGGGAGCTGTTTTTT

abundance: many
j_gene: TRBJ2-7
len: 13
d_gene: TRBD2
v_gene: TRBV2
CDR3aa: CASERGGTYEQYF
CDR3nt: TGTGCCAGCGAGCGGGGGGGAACCTACGAGCAGTACTTC

abundance: few
j_gene: TRBJ2-3
len: 17
d_gene: .
v_gene: TRBV5-1
CDR3aa: CASSSRKRDTYTDTQYF
CDR3nt: TGCGCCAGCAGCTCCAGAAAACGGGACACCTACACAGATACGCAGTATTTT

abundance: many
j_gene: TRBJ1-2
len: 12
d_gene: .
v_gene: TRBV3-1
CDR3aa: CASSHGRAGYTF
CDR3nt: TGTGCCAGCAGCCACGGAAGGGCTGGCTACACCTTC

abundance: .
j_gene: TRBJ2-5
len: 16
d_gene: .
v_gene: TRBV7-9
CDR3aa: CASSGSPGKDRETQYF
CDR3nt: TGTGCCAGCAGCGGGTCGCCAGGGAAGGATCGAGAGACCCAGTACTTC

abundance: .
j_gene: TRBJ2-7
len: 15
d_gene: TRBD2
v_gene: TRBV7-2
CDR3aa: CASRISGRAPYEQYF
CDR3nt: TGTGCCAGCAGGATAAGCGGGAGGGCCCCCTACGAGCAGTACTTC

abundance: few
j_gene: TRBJ1-1
len: 13
d_gene: .
v_gene: TRBV20-1
CDR3aa: CSANKRGDTEAFF
CDR3nt: TGCAGTGCCAACAAAAGGGGGGATACTGAAGCTTTCTTT

abundance: many
j_gene: TRBJ2-5
len: 13
d_gene: .
v_gene: TRBV6-2/TRBV6-3
CDR3aa: CAIPARLQETQYF
CDR3nt: TGTGCCATCCCTGCTAGGCTACAAGAGACCCAGTACTTC

abundance: .
j_gene: TRBJ2-5
len: 13
d_gene: TRBD1
v_gene: TRBV11-2
CDR3aa: CASNPGGTETQYF
CDR3nt: TGTGCCAGCAACCCAGGGGGCACAGAGACCCAGTACTTC

abundance: many
j_gene: TRBJ2-7
len: 13
d_gene: .
v_gene: TRBV7-6
CDR3aa: CASSSSDRYEQYF
CDR3nt: TGTGCCAGCAGCTCATCGGACCGCTACGAGCAGTACTTC

abundance: few
j_gene: TRBJ2-7
len: 16
d_gene: TRBD1
v_gene: TRBV10-2
CDR3aa: CASKEGQGRVSNEQYF
CDR3nt: TGCGCCAGCAAAGAAGGACAGGGGCGCGTGTCCAACGAGCAGTACTTC

abundance: .
j_gene: TRBJ2-7
len: 16
d_gene: .
v_gene: TRBV6-2/TRBV6-3
CDR3aa: CASSYSGDRSIHEQYF
CDR3nt: TGTGCCAGCAGTTACTCGGGCGACAGGAGCATACACGAGCAGTACTTC

abundance: .
j_gene: TRBJ2-5
len: 14
d_gene: .
v_gene: TRBV18
CDR3aa: CASSPPAKRETQYF
CDR3nt: TGTGCCAGCTCACCACCGGCGAAAAGAGAGACCCAGTACTTC

abundance: .
j_gene: TRBJ2-5
len: 16
d_gene: TRBD2
v_gene: TRBV28
CDR3aa: CASSGGSSGRAETQYF
CDR3nt: TGTGCCAGCAGCGGCGGCTCTAGCGGGAGGGCGGAGACCCAGTACTTC

abundance: many
j_gene: TRBJ2-2
len: 18
d_gene: TRBD2
v_gene: TRBV2
CDR3aa: CASRRGERLAGESGELFF
CDR3nt: TGTGCCAGCAGGAGGGGGGAGAGGTTAGCGGGAGAATCCGGGGAGCTGTTTTTT

abundance: many
j_gene: TRBJ2-2
len: 16
d_gene: TRBD2
v_gene: TRBV12-3/TRBV12-4
CDR3aa: CASRGLAGSNTGELFF
CDR3nt: TGTGCCAGCAGGGGTCTAGCGGGGTCCAACACCGGGGAGCTGTTTTTT

abundance: .
j_gene: TRBJ2-5
len: 11
d_gene: TRBD1
v_gene: TRBV6-2/TRBV6-3
CDR3aa: CATRDRETQYF
CDR3nt: TGTGCCACTCGGGACAGGGAGACCCAGTACTTC